Listed here is a single TCR beta chain. Its antigen is undetermined. This specimen belongs to a study of T cell responses to AZD1222 COVID-19 vaccine. Overall study results and limits: There were mostly white British donors and more females than males, and clonal diversity was possibly underestimated.

The CDR3 is made up of 13 amino acids. The V and J ends lost 4 bases and 4 bases respectively, with 10 bases between them. Looked up from germline, CDR1 is SNHLY and CDR2 is FYNNEI. Only in-frame clones appear in the TCRdb table, and some are missing; sequencing was by immunoSEQ multiplex PCR. The sample consists of over 150,000 clones, 92% of them appearing once. The gene calls are TRBV2 and TRBJ1-2, with D perhaps TRBD1 (5 bases). This receptor was identified in an adult in good health. The sequencing used peripheral blood, collected on day 0 of MenACWY control vaccination. The CDR3 bases are TGTGCCAGCAGTGTGGAGGGGCCCTATGGCTACACCTTC. Its protein is CASSVEGPYGYTF.